This section outlines one T cell receptor beta chain sequence together with its context. As yet, its antigen is unknown. The PCR had 60 Vbeta and 13 Jbeta primers. Sequenced by immunoSEQ multiplex PCR; TCRdb stores in-frame clones only, minus some. The data show tens of thousands of clones, with roughly four fifths seen just once and approximately 4.6% held by the top ten. The sample is drawn from a study of cytomegalovirus exposure and HLA in healthy donors. This CDR3 region has 15 residues. Trimming removed 3 bases from V and 5 bases from J; junction bases left unmatched: 7. Germline assignment: CDR1 ENHRY and CDR2 SYGVKD. Study outcomes and limitations: There were some public TCRs occurring in many donors, but most TCR sequences were rare. Reported results showed that the classifier diagnosed cytomegalovirus status with high specificity and sensitivity.

The chain employs TRBV10-3 and TRBJ2-3; 8 positions match TRBD2. Specimen: PBMCs. This sequence was found in a woman in her forties in good health and CMV-seropositive. CDR3 residues: CAISDPAGVVDTQYF. For the CDR3, the DNA is TGTGCCATCAGTGACCCAGCGGGAGTGGTAGATACGCAGTATTTT.